This T cell receptor beta chain was identified during a study of T-cell reconstitution after alpha-beta-depleted transplantation in children. Unique molecular identifiers were incorporated when the TCRbeta library was constructed. A single record per CDR3 protein comes from TCRdb applying MiXCR to the PCR reads. Seen here are about 200,000 distinct CDR3 sequences, under 8.5% observed once, and the top ten hold 5.5%. Study-level results: After one year, T-cell counts and TCRbeta diversity mostly came from new T cells. High day-60 TCRbeta diversity in some patients came from surviving recipient T cells and thymic progenitors.

Germline CDR1 is SQVTM and CDR2 is ANQGSEA. This CDR3 is 11 amino acids long. This clonotype was counted at least ten times. What it binds is not known. Germline and junction disagree at one end, which may indicate a read error. The TCR sequence derives from a boy younger than 10 with acute lymphoblastic leukemia, due to receive a stem cell transplant. This material consisted of PBMCs, taken before TCRalphabeta/CD19-depleted stem cell transplant. The chain has TRBV29-1 and TRBJ1-1; D is undetermined. In DNA, the CDR3 is TGCAGTGTTGGCAAGAACACTGAAGCTTTCTTT. It is translated as CSVGKNTEAFF.